The present T cell receptor beta chain was sequenced within a study of cytomegalovirus exposure and HLA in healthy donors. Study findings and constraints: Later work found that TCR association rates differed between HLA loci; DRB1 had the most and HLA-C the fewest. Solely CMV serostatus was available to characterize immune exposure. It emerged from a later analysis that several of the most significant clusters appeared to be linked to common viral pathogens.

The PCR contained 60 Vbeta and 13 Jbeta primers. Generated by immunoSEQ multiplex PCR, the TCRdb table keeps only in-frame clones and is missing some. The top ten hold approximately 7% of the sample, which has about 80,000 clones, roughly two thirds seen once. Between the trimmed V and J ends, which lost 3 bases and 1 base, there was a span of 15 bases. The CDR3 spans 16 residues. CDR1 is MGHRA, CDR2 YSYEKL, per germline. As to this clone: Antigen unknown.

The specimen sequenced was PBMCs. This chain uses TRBV4-1 with TRBJ1-2; possibly TRBD1 for D (5 bases). This sequence originates from a woman in her fifties or sixties in good health and CMV-seropositive. CDR3 sequence: CASSQGAGTGNYGYTF. CDR3 in DNA: TGCGCCAGCAGCCAGGGAGCGGGGACGGGTAACTATGGCTACACCTTC.